Each of the 25 T cell receptor beta chains below was sequenced from the same sample in a study of blood T cells in healthy people across ages. Primed by a sample-barcoded 5' primer and a J-beta primer mix, a second PCR proceeded for about 7 to 11 cycles. MiXCR, run by TCRdb on the 5' RACE reads, gives a single entry per CDR3 protein. The top ten clones hold around 23% of a sample with over 1,500,000 distinct CDR3 sequences, about 39% of them seen once. The sequencing sample was made of blood. These receptors came from a human donor in good health.

With respect to this clonotype: This may arise from a read error, as a much more abundant clone is one base away. The chain combines TRBV6-2 or TRBV6-3 with TRBJ1-5, with a weak D call TRBD1 (5 bases). The CDR3 has 14 residues. Germline lookup yields CDR1 MNHEY and CDR2 SVGEGT. Trimming pared 4 bases from V and 1 base from J, leaving 8 bases between. CDR3 sequence: CASSCGGSNQPQHF. CDR3 DNA: TGTGCCAGCAGTTGCGGGGGGAGCAATCAGCCCCAGCATTTT.

This rearrangement joins TRBV6-1 to TRBJ2-4; 9 bases align to TRBD1. Matching the DNA end better, TRBJ2-7 makes the J call doubtful. This CDR3 comprises 15 residues. Germline values: CDR1 MNHNS, CDR2 SASEGT. CDR3 amino acids: CASRAGQGFNYEQYF. The CDR3 region has the DNA TGTGCCAGCAGGGCGGGACAGGGATTCAACTACGAGCAGTACTTC.

This clonotype was seen only a few times. The gene calls are TRBV7-9 and TRBJ2-3; TRBD1 is a possible D gene (5 bases). The CDR3 has 14 residues. Trimming stripped 11 bases from V and 0 bases from J, with 15 bases between. In germline, CDR1 is SEHNR, CDR2 FQNEAQ (reference sequence). CDR3 sequence reads: CAGRRAESTDTQYF. CDR3 in DNA: TGTGCCGGCCGCAGGGCAGAGAGCACAGATACGCAGTATTTT.

This chain joins TRBV7-3 and TRBJ2-3; 11 bases align to TRBD2. In germline, CDR1 is SGHTA, CDR2 FQGTGA. The CDR3 runs to 15 residues. After removal of 5 bases from V and 8 bases from J, the junction contained 9 bases not matched to a gene. The CDR3 region is CASSTTSGIGGTQYF. CDR3 DNA: TGTGCCAGCAGCACGACTAGCGGGATTGGGGGTACGCAGTATTTT.

The chain joins TRBV13 to TRBJ2-7, with TRBD1 matching 11 bases. Germline loops: CDR1 PRHDT, CDR2 FYEKMQ (reference sequence). The junction had 6 bases not matched to a gene; V was cut back by 5 bases and J by 6 bases. CDR3 length: 14 residues. The DNA for the CDR3 is TGTGCCAGCAGCGAGGGACAGGGGGTCTCCGAGCAGTACTTC. Protein product: CASSEGQGVSEQYF.

The chain is built from TRBV2 and TRBJ2-7; 7 bases fit TRBD2. Trimming removed 8 bases from V and 2 bases from J; junction bases left unmatched: 0. Germline V gene data show CDR1 as SNHLY and CDR2 as FYNNEI. This CDR3 comprises 11 residues. The CDR3 DNA reads TGTGCCAGCCTAGCGGCCTACGAGCAGTACTTC. Protein product: CASLAAYEQYF. Complete variable domain (other parts from reference TRBV2 and TRBJ2-7): EPEVTQTPSHQVTQMGQEVILRCVPISNHLYFYWYRQILGQKVEFLVSFYNNEISEKSEIFDDQFSVERPDGSNFTLKIRSTKLEDSAMYFCASLAAYEQYFGPGTRLTVT.

This clonotype was seen at least ten times. V and J are TRBV5-1 and TRBJ2-6; D is perhaps TRBD1 (5 bases). Per the germline V gene, CDR1 is SGHRS and CDR2 is YFSETQ. Trimming stripped 0 bases from V and 3 bases from J, with 7 bases between. The CDR3 sequence is 15 residues long. As DNA, the CDR3 is TGCGCCAGCAGCTTGGTAGGGGATGGGGCCAACGTCCTGACTTTC. Translated, it gives CASSLVGDGANVLTF.

The chain carries TRBV29-1 and TRBJ2-7; D gene ambiguous. Germline assignment: CDR1 SQVTM and CDR2 ANQGSEA. V shed 5 bases and J shed 3 bases, with 17 bases lying between them. There are 14 residues in the CDR3. Here the CDR3 reads CSVRGSGKIYEQYF. CDR3 nucleotide sequence: TGCAGCGTTCGCGGTTCGGGCAAAATCTACGAGCAGTACTTC.

The rearrangement uses TRBV6-5 and TRBJ2-7; D is perhaps TRBD1 or TRBD2 (5 bases each). V lost 0 bases, J lost 4 bases, and 16 bases lay in between. The germline CDR1 and CDR2 sequences are MNHEY and SVGAGI. The CDR3 runs to 16 residues. The CDR3 bases are TGTGCCAGCAGTTACTCTATTGGGACCGCGAGTTACGAGCAGTACTTC. It encodes CASSYSIGTASYEQYF.

This clonotype was seen a handful of times. V is TRBV7-9 and J is TRBJ2-1; D may correspond to TRBD1 or TRBD2 (5 bases each). The germline gives CDR1 SEHNR, CDR2 FQNEAQ (reference sequence). This CDR3 contains 14 residues. Deletions cut 5 bases from V and 15 bases from J, with 23 bases between. The CDR3 coding sequence is TGTGCCAGCAGCCCCCTAGATCTGACCTGGGACCGGTTCTTC. Residues: CASSPLDLTWDRFF.

This clonotype was seen only a few times. The genes are TRBV20-1 and TRBJ1-2; the D is unclear. Germline CDR1 is DFQATT and CDR2 is SNEGSKA (reference sequence). The CDR3 loop spans 11 amino acids. V dropped 3 bases and J dropped 3 bases, with 5 bases sitting between them. The CDR3 sequence: CSASSYYGYTF. The CDR3 DNA follows: TGCAGTGCTAGCTCTTACTATGGCTACACCTTC.

V is TRBV2 and J is TRBJ2-5, with 13 positions matching TRBD2. The CDR3 is 15 residues long. J gave up 3 bases and V 8 bases, and 6 bases lay outside the gene matches. Germline loops: CDR1 SNHLY, CDR2 FYNNEI. The CDR3 DNA is TGTGCCAGCCTCGGGACTAGCGGGGCCAAAGAGACCCAGTACTTC. This translates into CASLGTSGAKETQYF.

The chain is built from TRBV20-1 and TRBJ1-2; TRBD1 aligns across 7 bases. The CDR3 is 13 amino acids. Per the germline V gene, CDR1 is DFQATT and CDR2 is SNEGSKA (reference sequence). V was pared by 4 bases and J by 1 base, with 3 bases of the junction left unmatched. The CDR3 nucleotides read TGCAGTGCTAAAGGACAGGTTAACTATGGCTACACCTTC. Translating it yields CSAKGQVNYGYTF.

This clonotype has a count of ten or more. The rearrangement uses TRBV6-1 and TRBJ2-7; tentatively, D is TRBD2 (6 bases). V was shortened by 4 bases and J by 3 bases, with 13 bases between the two germline ends. The CDR3 covers 14 residues. The germline V gene has CDR1 MNHNS and CDR2 SASEGT. The CDR3 DNA reads as TGTGCCAGCAGTGTTACGGGAGTTGGCTACGAGCAGTACTTC. This codes for CASSVTGVGYEQYF.

This clonotype was counted between two and nine times. The chain recombines TRBV4-3 with TRBJ1-2; 9 bases match TRBD1. Unmatched junction bases numbered 3, after V lost 0 bases and J lost 1 base. The CDR3 covers 16 residues. Per germline, CDR1 LGHNA and CDR2 YSLEER. In DNA, the CDR3 is TGCGCCAGCAGCCAAGAGAGGACAGGGGTTAACTATGGCTACACCTTC. The encoded protein is CASSQERTGVNYGYTF.

The chain has TRBV29-1 and TRBJ1-2; 9 nucleotides match TRBD1. Germline values: CDR1 SQVTM, CDR2 ANQGSEA. The CDR3 is 15 amino acids. Losses at the gene ends were 4 bases for V and 7 bases for J; bases not matched to a gene: 13. CDR3 in amino acids: CSVGVKGTGYFGYTF. CDR3 nucleotides: TGCAGCGTTGGTGTCAAGGGGACAGGGTATTTTGGCTACACCTTC.

A remark on this clonotype: One end of the junction varies from germline; a read error may be responsible. This chain joins TRBV3-1 and TRBJ2-1; 13 bases fit TRBD2. This CDR3 has 16 amino acids. Germline V gene data show CDR1 as LGHDT and CDR2 as YNNKEL (reference sequence). CDR3 residues: CAGSPRGLAGESEQFF. CDR3 in DNA: TGTGCCGGCAGCCCTCGAGGACTAGCGGGGGAAAGTGAGCAGTTCTTC.

This rearrangement joins TRBV3-1 to TRBJ2-4; the D is unclear. The CDR3 contains 12 residues. The V gene lost 1 base and the J gene lost 10 bases, with 8 bases spanning the gap. Germline V lookup: CDR1 LGHDT, CDR2 YNNKEL (reference sequence). The DNA for the CDR3 is TGTGCCAGCAGCCAAGGTGAATGGATTCAGTACTTC. This gives the protein CASSQGEWIQYF. Drawing the rest from reference TRBV3-1 and TRBJ2-4, the complete variable domain is DTAVSQTPKYLVTQMGNDKSIKCEQNLGHDTMYWYKQDSKKFLKIMFSYNNKELIINETVPNRFSPKSPDKAHLNLHINSLELGDSAVYFCASSQGEWIQYFGAGTRLSVL.

This chain links TRBV12-3 or TRBV12-4 with TRBJ1-5; possibly TRBD1 for D (6 bases). V was trimmed by 6 bases and J by 5 bases, leaving 11 bases between them. The CDR3 has 13 amino acids. This CDR3 reads CASRGTGHQPQHF. The CDR3 bases are TGTGCCAGCAGGGGCACAGGGCATCAGCCCCAGCATTTT.

The genes are TRBV5-1 and TRBJ2-7; 7 bases map to TRBD1. Per germline, CDR1 SGHRS and CDR2 YFSETQ. J lost 4 bases, V lost 1 base, and 5 bases had no gene match. The CDR3 has 14 residues. The DNA for the CDR3 is TGCGCCAGCAGCTTGACGGCAGGGGGTTACGAGCAGTACTTC. Translation gives CASSLTAGGYEQYF. The full variable domain, completed using reference TRBV5-1 and TRBJ2-7, is KAGVTQTPRYLIKTRGQQVTLSCSPISGHRSVSWYQQTPGQGLQFLFEYFSETQRNKGNFPGRFSGRQFSNSRSEMNVSTLELGDSALYLCASSLTAGGYEQYFGPGTRLTVT.

Only one count was recorded for this clonotype. One end of the junction does not line up with germline, which may come from a read error. The J gene is TRBJ1-4, the V gene TRBV12-3 or TRBV12-4; 8 nucleotides line up with TRBD1. The CDR3 is made up of 15 amino acids. CDR3 residues: CASSSTGGLNEKLFF. CDR3 nucleotide sequence: TGTGCTAGCAGTTCAACAGGGGGTCTTAACGAAAAACTGTTTTTT.

This clonotype was counted only a few times. V is TRBV15 and J is TRBJ2-1, with TRBD1 matching over 8 bases. CDR3 length: 14 residues. V lost 5 bases, J lost 4 bases, and 4 bases stayed unmatched. Germline CDR1 is LNHNV and CDR2 is YYDKDF (reference sequence). CDR3 bases: TGTGCCACCAGCTCCCGGGACAGGTACAATGAGCAGTTCTTC. This encodes CATSSRDRYNEQFF. Full variable domain (remainder filled in from reference TRBV15 and TRBJ2-1): DAMVIQNPRYQVTQFGKPVTLSCSQTLNHNVMYWYQQKSSQAPKLLFHYYDKDFNNEADTPDNFQSRRPNTSFCFLDIRSPGLGDTAMYLCATSSRDRYNEQFFGPGTRLTVL.

Remarks on this clonotype: A junction end diverges from the germline sequence, so it may reflect a read error. The genes are TRBV3-1 and TRBJ2-3; D gene ambiguous. The V gene's germline CDR1 is LGHDT and CDR2 YNNKEL (reference sequence). This CDR3 contains 15 residues. In DNA form, the CDR3 reads TGTGCCAGCAGCGAAGACGGGTCTAGCACAGATACGCAGTATTTT. It encodes CASSEDGSSTDTQYF.

The chain uses TRBV20-1 and TRBJ2-1, with TRBD1 matching 7 bases. The CDR3 spans 15 residues. The junction had 10 bases not matched to a gene; V was cut back by 4 bases and J by 4 bases. Germline V gene lookup returns CDR1 DFQATT and CDR2 SNEGSKA (reference sequence). CDR3 loop: CSANRQGDDYNEQFF. The CDR3 region has the DNA TGCAGTGCTAATAGACAGGGCGACGATTACAATGAGCAGTTCTTC.

The chain has TRBV18 and TRBJ1-1; no clear D gene. The V end was cut by 1 base, the J end by 7 bases, with 4 bases between. Germline V gene data show CDR1 as KGHSH and CDR2 as LQKENI. This CDR3 has 11 amino acids. CDR3 amino acids: CASSPQIEAFF. In DNA, the CDR3 is TGTGCCAGCTCACCACAGATTGAAGCTTTCTTT. Full variable domain (missing parts from reference TRBV18 and TRBJ1-1): NAGVMQNPRHLVRRRGQEARLRCSPMKGHSHVYWYRQLPEEGLKFMVYLQKENIIDESGMPKERFSAEFPKEGPSILRIQQVVRGDSAAYFCASSPQIEAFFGQGTRLTVV.